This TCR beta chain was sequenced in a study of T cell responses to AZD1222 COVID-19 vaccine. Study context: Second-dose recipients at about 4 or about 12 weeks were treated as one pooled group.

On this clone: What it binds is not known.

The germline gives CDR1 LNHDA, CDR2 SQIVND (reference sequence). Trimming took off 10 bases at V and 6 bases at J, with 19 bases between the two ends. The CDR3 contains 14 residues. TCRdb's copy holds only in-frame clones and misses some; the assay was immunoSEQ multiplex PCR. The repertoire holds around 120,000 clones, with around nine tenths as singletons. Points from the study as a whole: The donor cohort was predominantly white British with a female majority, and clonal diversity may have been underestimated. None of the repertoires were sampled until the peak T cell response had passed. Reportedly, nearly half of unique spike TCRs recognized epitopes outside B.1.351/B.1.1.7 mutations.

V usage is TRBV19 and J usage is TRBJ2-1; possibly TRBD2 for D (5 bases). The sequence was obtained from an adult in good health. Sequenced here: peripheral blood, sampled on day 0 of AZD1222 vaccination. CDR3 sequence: CATASGFYPNEQFF. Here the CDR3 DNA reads TGTGCCACCGCAAGCGGCTTCTATCCCAATGAGCAGTTCTTC.